Below, one T cell receptor beta chain is given with its context. Sequencing used immunoSEQ multiplex PCR; TCRdb keeps in-frame clones, though not all of them. This sample has 25,000 to 35,000 clones, with more than 60% found just once. The entry originates in a study of PD-1 blockade in classical Hodgkin lymphoma. Trimming cost V 4 bases and J 8 bases, with 17 bases left between them. CDR1 ENHRY and CDR2 SYGVKD come from the germline V gene. The CDR3 runs to 14 residues. Autologous stem cell transplantation was followed by relapse in every patient, and brentuximab vedotin exposure varied. This specimen consisted of peripheral blood mononuclear cells (PBMCs), obtained before the second cycle of nivolumab. J is TRBJ2-5 and V is TRBV10-3, with D tentatively TRBD1 or TRBD2 (6 bases each). The sequence was collected from a human donor with classical Hodgkin lymphoma. CDR3: CAISVGGSSGTQYF. The CDR3 region has the DNA TGTGCCATCAGTGTGGGGGGCTCGAGTGGTACCCAGTACTTC.